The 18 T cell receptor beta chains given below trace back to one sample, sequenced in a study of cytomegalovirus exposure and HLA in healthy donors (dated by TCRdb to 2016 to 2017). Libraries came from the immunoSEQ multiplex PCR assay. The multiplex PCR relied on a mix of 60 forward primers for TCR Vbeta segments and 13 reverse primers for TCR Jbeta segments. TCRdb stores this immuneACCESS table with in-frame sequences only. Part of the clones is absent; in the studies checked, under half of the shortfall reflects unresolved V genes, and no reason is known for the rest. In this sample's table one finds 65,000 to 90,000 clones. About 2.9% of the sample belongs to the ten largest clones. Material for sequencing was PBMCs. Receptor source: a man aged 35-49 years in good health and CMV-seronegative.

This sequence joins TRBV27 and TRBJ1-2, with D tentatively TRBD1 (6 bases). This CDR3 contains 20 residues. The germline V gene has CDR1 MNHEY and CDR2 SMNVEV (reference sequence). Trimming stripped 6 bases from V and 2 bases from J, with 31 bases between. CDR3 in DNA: TGTGCCAGCAGAGAAGGGGACAATCTCCAAACTAAAACTTTAAACTATGGCTACACCTTC. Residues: CASREGDNLQTKTLNYGYTF.

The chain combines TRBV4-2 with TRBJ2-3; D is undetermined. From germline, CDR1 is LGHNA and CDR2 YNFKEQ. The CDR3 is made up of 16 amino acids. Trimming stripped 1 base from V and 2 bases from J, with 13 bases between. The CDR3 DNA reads TGTGCCAGCAGCCAAGGGCAGCGTGGGTTCACAGATACGCAGTATTTT. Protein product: CASSQGQRGFTDTQYF.

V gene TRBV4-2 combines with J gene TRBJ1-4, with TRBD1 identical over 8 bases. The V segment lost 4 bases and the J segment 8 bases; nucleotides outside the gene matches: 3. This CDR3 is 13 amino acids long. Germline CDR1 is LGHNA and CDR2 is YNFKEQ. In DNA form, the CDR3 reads TGTGCCAGCAGCCCACAGGGGGAAGAAAAACTGTTTTTT. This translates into CASSPQGEEKLFF.

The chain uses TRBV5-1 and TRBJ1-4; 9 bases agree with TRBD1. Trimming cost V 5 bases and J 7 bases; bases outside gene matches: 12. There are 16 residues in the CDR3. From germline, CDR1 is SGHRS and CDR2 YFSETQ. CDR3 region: CASRPTYRGLSEKLFF. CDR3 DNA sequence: TGCGCCAGCAGACCGACATACAGGGGGCTGAGTGAAAAACTGTTTTTT.

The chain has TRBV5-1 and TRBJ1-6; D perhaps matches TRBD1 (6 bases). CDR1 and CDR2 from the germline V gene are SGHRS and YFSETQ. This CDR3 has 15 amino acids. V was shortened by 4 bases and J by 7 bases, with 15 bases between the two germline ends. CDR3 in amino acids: CASSPTTGTNSPLHF. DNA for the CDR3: TGCGCCAGCAGCCCCACCACCGGGACAAATTCACCCCTCCACTTT.

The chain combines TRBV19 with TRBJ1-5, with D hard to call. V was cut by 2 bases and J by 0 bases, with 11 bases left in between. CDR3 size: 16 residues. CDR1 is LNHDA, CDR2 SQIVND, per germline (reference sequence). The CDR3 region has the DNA TGTGCCAGTAGTATACGGGGAATAGATAGCAATCAGCCCCAGCATTTT. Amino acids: CASSIRGIDSNQPQHF.

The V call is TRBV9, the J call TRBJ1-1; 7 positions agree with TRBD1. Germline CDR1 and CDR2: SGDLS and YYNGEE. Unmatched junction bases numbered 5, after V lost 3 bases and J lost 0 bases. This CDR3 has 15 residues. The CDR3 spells CASSATGQMNTEAFF. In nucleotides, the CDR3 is TGTGCCAGCAGCGCCACGGGACAGATGAACACTGAAGCTTTCTTT.

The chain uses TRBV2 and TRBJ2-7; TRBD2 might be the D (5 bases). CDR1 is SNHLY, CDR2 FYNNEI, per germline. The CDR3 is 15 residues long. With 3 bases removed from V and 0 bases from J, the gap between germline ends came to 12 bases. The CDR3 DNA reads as TGTGCCAGCAGTGACGAGGGTAGGAGCTCCTACGAGCAGTACTTC. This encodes CASSDEGRSSYEQYF.

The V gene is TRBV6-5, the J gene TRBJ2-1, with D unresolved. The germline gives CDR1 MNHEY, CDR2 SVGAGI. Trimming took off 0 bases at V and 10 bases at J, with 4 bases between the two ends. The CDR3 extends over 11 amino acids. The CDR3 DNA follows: TGTGCCAGCAGTTACTCAGCGGAGCAGTTCTTC. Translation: CASSYSAEQFF.

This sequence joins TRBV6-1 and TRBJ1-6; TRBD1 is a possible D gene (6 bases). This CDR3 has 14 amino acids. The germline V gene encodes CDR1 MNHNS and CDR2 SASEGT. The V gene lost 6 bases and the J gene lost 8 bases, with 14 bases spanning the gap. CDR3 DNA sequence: TGTGCCAGCAGGGCTCAGGGGACCGATTCACCCCTCCACTTT. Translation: CASRAQGTDSPLHF.

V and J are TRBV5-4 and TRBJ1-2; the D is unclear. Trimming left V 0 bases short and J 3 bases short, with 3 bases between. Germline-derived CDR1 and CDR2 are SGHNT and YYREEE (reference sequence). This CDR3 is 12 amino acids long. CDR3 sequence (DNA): TGTGCCAGCAGCTTGGACTACTATGGCTACACCTTC. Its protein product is CASSLDYYGYTF.

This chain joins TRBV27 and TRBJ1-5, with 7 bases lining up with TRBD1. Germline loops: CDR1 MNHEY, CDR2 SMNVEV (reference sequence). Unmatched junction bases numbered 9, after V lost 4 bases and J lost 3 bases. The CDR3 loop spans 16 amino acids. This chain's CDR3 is CASSYRSGTVNQPQHF. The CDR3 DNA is TGTGCCAGCAGTTATCGATCCGGGACAGTCAATCAGCCCCAGCATTTT.

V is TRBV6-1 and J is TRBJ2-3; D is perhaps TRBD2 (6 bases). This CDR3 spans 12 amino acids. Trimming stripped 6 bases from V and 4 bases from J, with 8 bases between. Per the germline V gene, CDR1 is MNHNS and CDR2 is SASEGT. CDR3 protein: CASREGPDTQYF. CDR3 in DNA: TGTGCCAGCAGGGAGGGACCAGATACGCAGTATTTT.

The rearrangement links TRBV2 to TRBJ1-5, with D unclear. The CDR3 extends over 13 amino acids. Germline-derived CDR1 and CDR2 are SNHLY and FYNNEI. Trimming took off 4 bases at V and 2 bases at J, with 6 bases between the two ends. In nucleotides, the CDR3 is TGTGCCAGCAGTGTATGGCGCAATCAGCCCCAGCATTTT. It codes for CASSVWRNQPQHF.

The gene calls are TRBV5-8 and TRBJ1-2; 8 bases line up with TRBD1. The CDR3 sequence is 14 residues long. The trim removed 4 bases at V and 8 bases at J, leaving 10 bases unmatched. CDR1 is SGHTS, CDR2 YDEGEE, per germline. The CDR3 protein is CASSLRQGSRGYTF. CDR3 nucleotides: TGTGCCAGCAGCCTGAGACAGGGGTCGCGGGGCTACACCTTC. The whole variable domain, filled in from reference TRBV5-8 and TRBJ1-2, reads EAGVTQSPTHLIKTRGQQATLRCSPISGHTSVYWYQQALGLGLQFLLWYDEGEERNRGNFPPRFSGRQFPNYSSELNVNALELEDSALYLCASSLRQGSRGYTFGSGTRLTVV.

CDR3 bases: TGTGCCAGCAGCGTAGCCGCAGCGGGGGGGCAAGAGACCCAGTACTTC. Amino acids: CASSVAAAGGQETQYF. The chain joins TRBV9 to TRBJ2-5; 10 bases line up with TRBD2. CDR1 and CDR2 (germline): SGDLS, YYNGEE. V dropped 0 bases and J dropped 2; count of bases not matched to a gene: 4. This CDR3 is built from 16 residues.

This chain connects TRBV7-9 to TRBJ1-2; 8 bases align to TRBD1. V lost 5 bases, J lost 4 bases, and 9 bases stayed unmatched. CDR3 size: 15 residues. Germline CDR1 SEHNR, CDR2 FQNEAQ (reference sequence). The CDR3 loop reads CASSPQDRAGYGYTF. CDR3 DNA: TGTGCCAGCAGCCCCCAGGACAGGGCGGGCTATGGCTACACCTTC.

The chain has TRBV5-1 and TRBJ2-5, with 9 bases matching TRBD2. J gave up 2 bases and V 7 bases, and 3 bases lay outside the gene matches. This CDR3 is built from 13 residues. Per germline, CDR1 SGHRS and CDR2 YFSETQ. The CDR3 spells CASEAGGQETQYF. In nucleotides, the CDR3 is TGCGCCAGCGAGGCGGGGGGGCAAGAGACCCAGTACTTC.